These 8 T cell receptor beta chains came from one sample sequenced in a study of T cells after yellow fever vaccination. TCRdb passed the 5' RACE reads through MiXCR, listing each CDR3 protein once. The sample shows 300,000 to 400,000 distinct CDR3 sequences, approximately 12% of them seen only once. Source: CD4+ T cells sorted from PBMCs, taken 15 days after the yellow fever booster vaccination. These receptors were taken from a man younger than 35 who received the YFV17D yellow fever vaccine.

This chain joins TRBV12-3 or TRBV12-4 and TRBJ1-2; D is perhaps TRBD1 (6 bases). The CDR3 has 13 amino acids. Trimming removed 5 bases at V and 4 bases at J, with 11 bases between. The CDR3 sequence is CASSPGGGYGYTF. CDR3 coding DNA: TGTGCCAGCAGTCCCGGAGGGGGCTATGGCTACACCTTC.

In this sample, this clonotype turned up a few times. The rearrangement links TRBV7-2 to TRBJ1-4; D possibly corresponds to TRBD1 (5 bases). In germline, CDR1 is SGHTA, CDR2 FQGNSA. The ends were cut back, 5 bases at V and 8 bases at J, with 18 bases in the middle. This CDR3 spans 15 amino acids. CDR3 sequence: CASSPGGAGNEKLFF. The CDR3 region has the DNA TGTGCCAGCAGCCCGGGCGGGGCAGGAAACGAAAAACTGTTTTTT.

In this sample, this clonotype turned up a few times. V gene TRBV5-4 combines with J gene TRBJ2-5; TRBD1 matches 8 bases. Germline CDR1 SGHNT, CDR2 YYREEE (reference sequence). This CDR3 contains 15 residues. V lost 3 bases and J lost 3; bases outside the gene matches: 7. The CDR3 is CASSSIGQGEETQYF. CDR3 DNA sequence: TGTGCCAGCAGCTCAATAGGACAGGGTGAAGAGACCCAGTACTTC.

This clonotype has at least ten counts. The chain employs TRBV9 and TRBJ2-5; 10 bases are a match to TRBD1. V lost 4 bases and J lost 5; bases outside the gene matches: 5. This CDR3 spans 14 amino acids. In germline, CDR1 is SGDLS, CDR2 YYNGEE. This CDR3 reads CASSPDRGRETQYF. The CDR3 DNA sequence: TGTGCCAGCAGCCCTGACAGGGGGCGGGAGACCCAGTACTTC.

The chain recombines TRBV24-1 with TRBJ1-1; D ambiguous. This CDR3 is built from 13 residues. V was cut by 5 bases and J by 6 bases, with 12 bases left in between. Germline loops: CDR1 KGHDR, CDR2 SFDVKD. As DNA, the CDR3 is TGTGCCACCAGTGTCCCGGGAAACCCTGAAGCTTTCTTT. Amino acid sequence: CATSVPGNPEAFF.

The rearrangement joins TRBV7-2 to TRBJ1-2, with TRBD1 matching over 9 bases. With V trimmed by 1 base and J by 6 bases, 3 bases remained unmatched. In germline, CDR1 is SGHTA, CDR2 FQGNSA. The CDR3 length is 14 residues. CDR3 bases: TGTGCCAGCAGCTTAGTTACAGGGGGCGATGGCTACACCTTC. Encoded protein: CASSLVTGGDGYTF.

The chain couples TRBV20-1 to TRBJ1-4; D might be TRBD1 (5 bases). Trimming took off 6 bases at V and 1 base at J, with 15 bases between the two ends. From germline, CDR1 is DFQATT and CDR2 SNEGSKA (reference sequence). The CDR3 loop spans 15 amino acids. The CDR3 protein is CSALIPRETNEKLFF. The CDR3 bases are TGCAGTGCCTTAATCCCCAGGGAAACTAATGAAAAACTGTTTTTT.

The chain has TRBV5-1 and TRBJ2-2; 9 bases agree with TRBD1. The germline gives CDR1 SGHRS, CDR2 YFSETQ. CDR3 size: 17 residues. Trimming removed 0 bases from V and 5 bases from J; junction bases left unmatched: 8. The CDR3 region is CASSLARTGVITGELFF. As DNA, the CDR3 is TGCGCCAGCAGCTTGGCTCGGACAGGGGTTATAACCGGGGAGCTGTTTTTT.